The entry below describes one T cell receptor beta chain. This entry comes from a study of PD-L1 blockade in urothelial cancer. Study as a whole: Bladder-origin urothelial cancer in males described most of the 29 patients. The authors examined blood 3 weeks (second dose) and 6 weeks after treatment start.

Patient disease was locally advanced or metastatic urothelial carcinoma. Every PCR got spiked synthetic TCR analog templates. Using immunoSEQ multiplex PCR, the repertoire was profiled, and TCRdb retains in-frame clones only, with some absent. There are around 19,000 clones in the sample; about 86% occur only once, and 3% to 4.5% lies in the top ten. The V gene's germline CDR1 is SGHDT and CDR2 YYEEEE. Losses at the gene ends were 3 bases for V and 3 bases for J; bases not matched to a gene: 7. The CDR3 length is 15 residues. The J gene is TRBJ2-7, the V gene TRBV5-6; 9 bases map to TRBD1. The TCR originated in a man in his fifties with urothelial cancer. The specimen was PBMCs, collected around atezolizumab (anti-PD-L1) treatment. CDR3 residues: CASSSRDRDLYEQYF. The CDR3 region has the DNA TGTGCCAGCAGCTCCCGGGACAGGGACCTCTACGAGCAGTACTTC.